The source of this T cell receptor beta chain is a study of neoadjuvant nivolumab and ipilimumab in lung cancer. Germline CDR1 reads SGHDT; CDR2 reads YYEEEE. Trimming removed 5 bases from V and 4 bases from J, with 13 bases in between. The CDR3 loop spans 14 amino acids. This clone was seen just once. Its antigen is not known. Study observations and caveats: A small number of samples were TCR sequenced. Pretherapy blood TCR richness correlated positively with resected tumor richness. Only two of four nivolumab-treated tumors gained richness and clonality by surgery.

TCRdb's copy holds only in-frame clones and misses some; the assay was immunoSEQ multiplex PCR. This table holds 30,000 to 35,000 clones, 90% found once. Sequenced here: peripheral blood, sampled after neoadjuvant nivolumab, alone or with ipilimumab, at or shortly before surgery. This sequence originates from an adult with non-small cell lung cancer. J is TRBJ2-1 and V is TRBV5-6, with D maybe TRBD2 (6 bases). CDR3 sequence: CASRDVGGYNEQFF. DNA of the CDR3: TGTGCCAGCAGAGATGTCGGGGGTTACAATGAGCAGTTCTTC. Complete variable domain (other parts from reference TRBV5-6 and TRBJ2-1): DAGVTQSPTHLIKTRGQQVTLRCSPKSGHDTVSWYQQALGQGPQFIFQYYEEEERQRGNFPDRFSGHQFPNYSSELNVNALLLGDSALYLCASRDVGGYNEQFFGPGTRLTVL.